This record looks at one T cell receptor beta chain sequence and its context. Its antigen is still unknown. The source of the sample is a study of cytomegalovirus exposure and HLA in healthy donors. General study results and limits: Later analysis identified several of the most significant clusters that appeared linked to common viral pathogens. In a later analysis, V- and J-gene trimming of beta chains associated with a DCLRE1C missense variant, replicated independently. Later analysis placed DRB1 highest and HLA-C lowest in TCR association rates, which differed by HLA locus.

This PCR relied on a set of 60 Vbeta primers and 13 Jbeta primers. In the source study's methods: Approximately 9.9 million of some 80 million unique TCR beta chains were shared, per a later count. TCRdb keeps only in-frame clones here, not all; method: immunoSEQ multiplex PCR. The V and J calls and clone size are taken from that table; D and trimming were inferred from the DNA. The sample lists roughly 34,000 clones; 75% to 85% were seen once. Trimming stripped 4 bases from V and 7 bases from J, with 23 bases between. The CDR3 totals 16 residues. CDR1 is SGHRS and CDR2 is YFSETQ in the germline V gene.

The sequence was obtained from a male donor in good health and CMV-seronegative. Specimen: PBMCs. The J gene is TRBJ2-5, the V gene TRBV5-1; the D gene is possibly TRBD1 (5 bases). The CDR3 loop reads CASSLRARATQGTQYF. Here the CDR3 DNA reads TGCGCCAGCAGCCTACGGGCGCGTGCAACGCAGGGGACCCAGTACTTC.